A single sample is the source of the 28 T cell receptor beta chains below, sequenced in a study of shared clonotypes between healthy human individuals (TCRdb year 2020). CD8 naive samples consisted of CD45RO-negative cells that were positively selected for CCR7, yielding a CD45RA+CCR7+ population without TemRA cells. Library construction relied on the immunoSEQ multiplex PCR assay. TCRdb carries this immuneACCESS record with in-frame sequences only. Its versions omit some clonotypes, under half of them owing to an unresolved V gene in the studies checked, with the rest unexplained. Present in this sample are about 2.2 million clones, roughly 91% of which were seen just once. The top ten constitute 1.5% to 2% of the sample. Sequenced material: naive CD8+ T cells from PBMCs. Sample cell subset or site, as interpreted from the label and publication: CD45RA+CCR7+. These receptors all stem from a man younger than 35 in good health. Some clones in this sample may be carry-over from other donors' samples.

V and J are TRBV2 and TRBJ2-7; TRBD2 agrees at 10 bases. Germline CDR1 reads SNHLY; CDR2 reads FYNNEI. The ends lost 1 base at V and 0 bases at J; junction bases unmatched: 9. The CDR3 extends over 18 amino acids. CDR3 region: CASSEGLTSGIGSYEQYF. CDR3 nucleotides: TGTGCCAGCAGTGAAGGTCTAACTAGCGGGATTGGCTCCTACGAGCAGTACTTC.

This rearrangement joins TRBV5-8 to TRBJ2-5; 7 bases are a match to TRBD1. The V segment lost 3 bases and the J segment 1 base; nucleotides outside the gene matches: 12. The CDR3 runs to 17 residues. Germline CDR1 and CDR2: SGHTS and YDEGEE. DNA for the CDR3: TGTGCCAGCAGCTCCCCCCGGGACAGAACCTCCCAAGAGACCCAGTACTTC. The encoded protein is CASSSPRDRTSQETQYF.

This sequence joins TRBV10-3 and TRBJ2-7; 11 bases match TRBD1. Germline assignment: CDR1 ENHRY and CDR2 SYGVKD. The CDR3 extends over 15 amino acids. J lost 4 bases, V lost 1 base, and 3 bases had no gene match. CDR3 coding DNA: TGTGCCATCAGTGAGTGGACAGGGGGCAGGTACGAGCAGTACTTC. Translated: CAISEWTGGRYEQYF.

Comments on this clone: The sample contains more than one DNA sequence encoding this CDR3. The rearrangement joins TRBV5-1 to TRBJ2-7; D is unresolved. The CDR3 spans 13 residues. V was trimmed by 0 bases and J by 1 base, leaving 5 bases between them. Germline CDR1 is SGHRS and CDR2 is YFSETQ. Written as DNA, the CDR3 is TGCGCCAGCAGCTTGGTAGGTTCCTACGAGCAGTACTTC. It is translated as CASSLVGSYEQYF.

The V call is TRBV5-5, the J call TRBJ1-5; D ambiguous. CDR1 is SGHKS and CDR2 is YYEKEE in the germline V gene (reference sequence). Trimming left V 1 base short and J 5 bases short, with 19 bases between. The CDR3 runs to 17 residues. In DNA, the CDR3 is TGTGCCAGCAGCTTGTTCCCGGGAGCCGGTGGGTATCAGCCCCAGCATTTT. Amino acids: CASSLFPGAGGYQPQHF.

This sequence joins TRBV11-2 and TRBJ2-5; weak D call: TRBD2 (5 bases). Germline V gene sequence: CDR1 SGHAT, CDR2 FQNNGV. Trimming shortened V by 1 base and J by 4 bases, and 10 bases separated the two germline ends. The CDR3 is 14 amino acids. CDR3 sequence: CASSLVGSGETQYF. The CDR3 nucleotides read TGTGCCAGCAGCTTAGTAGGCAGCGGAGAGACCCAGTACTTC.

The genes are TRBV5-4 and TRBJ1-4, with D hard to call. The V and J ends lost 2 bases and 8 bases respectively, with 7 bases between them. CDR1 and CDR2 (germline): SGHNT, YYREEE (reference sequence). This CDR3 is built from 12 residues. In DNA form, the CDR3 reads TGTGCCAGCAGCTTTTCCGGCGAAAAACTGTTTTTT. This translates into CASSFSGEKLFF.

J is TRBJ1-1 and V is TRBV4-1; D is possibly TRBD1 (5 bases). V lost 1 base to trimming and J lost 4 bases, with 16 bases between them. CDR3 length: 16 amino acids. CDR1 is MGHRA, CDR2 YSYEKL, per germline. The CDR3 sequence: CASSQGVVRAATEAFF. Written as DNA, the CDR3 is TGCGCCAGCAGCCAAGGGGTGGTCAGGGCGGCCACTGAAGCTTTCTTT.

The chain carries TRBV5-1 and TRBJ2-1, with 7 bases lining up with TRBD2. The CDR3 length is 17 residues. The junction had 16 bases not matched to a gene; V was cut back by 0 bases and J by 10 bases. The germline V gene encodes CDR1 SGHRS and CDR2 YFSETQ. The chain's CDR3 is CASSLEGAGTPLGEQFF. The CDR3 region has the DNA TGCGCCAGCAGCTTGGAGGGAGCGGGAACCCCCCTAGGGGAGCAGTTCTTC.

The chain uses TRBV11-2 and TRBJ2-7; D not certain. Germline V gives CDR1 SGHAT, CDR2 FQNNGV. This CDR3 is 14 amino acids long. The V gene lost 3 bases and the J gene lost 1 base, with 10 bases spanning the gap. The CDR3 loop reads CASSFRASSYEQYF. Written as DNA, the CDR3 is TGTGCCAGCAGCTTTCGGGCAAGTTCCTACGAGCAGTACTTC.

This clone was seen a single time. The chain joins TRBV5-1 to TRBJ2-1; 14 bases fit TRBD2. The CDR3 loop spans 17 amino acids. Germline values: CDR1 SGHRS, CDR2 YFSETQ. V gave up 4 bases and J gave up 5 bases; unmatched junction bases: 8. In nucleotides, the CDR3 is TGCGCCAGCAGCCCCAGACTAGCGGGAGGGCCCCACAATGAGCAGTTCTTC. It specifies CASSPRLAGGPHNEQFF.

The rearrangement joins TRBV19 to TRBJ2-2, with a tentative D call TRBD1 (5 bases). Germline lookup yields CDR1 LNHDA and CDR2 SQIVND (reference sequence). The CDR3 spans 15 residues. V lost 5 bases to trimming and J lost 0 bases, with 10 bases between them. The DNA for the CDR3 is TGTGCCAGTAGTCCCCTGGACACGAACACCGGGGAGCTGTTTTTT. Encoded protein: CASSPLDTNTGELFF.

V usage is TRBV6-5 and J usage is TRBJ1-2, with TRBD1 matching 11 bases. Trimming removed 2 bases from V and 7 bases from J; junction bases left unmatched: 6. Per the germline V gene, CDR1 is MNHEY and CDR2 is SVGAGI. The CDR3 covers 15 residues. This CDR3 is CASSYGQGADSGYTF. The CDR3 nucleotides are TGTGCCAGCAGTTACGGACAGGGGGCGGACTCTGGCTACACCTTC.

This clone was seen a single time. The gene calls are TRBV15 and TRBJ2-7; the D gene is possibly TRBD1 (6 bases). Germline V CDR1 and CDR2: LNHNV, YYDKDF (reference sequence). The CDR3 is made up of 18 amino acids. Trimming shortened V by 3 bases and J by 2 bases, and 23 bases separated the two germline ends. The CDR3 reads CATSSLQGFYMDPYEQYF. The DNA for the CDR3 is TGTGCCACCAGCAGCCTACAGGGCTTCTACATGGACCCCTACGAGCAGTACTTC. Full variable domain (rest looked up from reference TRBV15 and TRBJ2-7): DAMVIQNPRYQVTQFGKPVTLSCSQTLNHNVMYWYQQKSSQAPKLLFHYYDKDFNNEADTPDNFQSRRPNTSFCFLDIRSPGLGDTAMYLCATSSLQGFYMDPYEQYFGPGTRLTVT.

Turning to this clone: Other DNA sequences in the sample encode the same CDR3. V and J are TRBV9 and TRBJ2-7, with D hard to call. The CDR3 totals 14 residues. V was cut by 0 bases and J by 1 base, with 8 bases left in between. CDR1 and CDR2 from the germline V gene are SGDLS and YYNGEE. The CDR3 reads CASSVGRRSYEQYF. The CDR3 region has the DNA TGTGCCAGCAGCGTAGGCCGTAGGTCCTACGAGCAGTACTTC.

This chain links TRBV28 with TRBJ2-1, with D possibly matching TRBD2 (5 bases). The V gene lost 6 bases and the J gene lost 4 bases, with 19 bases spanning the gap. The CDR3 totals 16 residues. Germline V gives CDR1 MDHEN, CDR2 SYDVKM. CDR3 sequence (DNA): TGTGCCAGCAGCCCTCGACTATCCCCATTTTACAATGAGCAGTTCTTC. Its translation: CASSPRLSPFYNEQFF.

CDR3 in amino acids: CASSTPGEGDTQYF. The CDR3, as DNA: TGCGCCAGCAGCACCCCGGGAGAGGGAGATACGCAGTATTTT. This chain links TRBV5-1 with TRBJ2-3; maybe TRBD2 (6 bases). Trimming pared 4 bases from V and 5 bases from J, leaving 14 bases between. The CDR3 length is 14 residues. The germline CDR1 and CDR2 sequences are SGHRS and YFSETQ.

V gene TRBV11-2 combines with J gene TRBJ1-2, with no clear D. V was clipped by 1 base and J by 3 bases, with 12 bases between them. Germline V lookup: CDR1 SGHAT, CDR2 FQNNGV. The CDR3 contains 15 residues. CDR3 sequence (DNA): TGTGCCAGCAGCTTAGTCCCAGGCCAGCACTATGGCTACACCTTC. Its translation: CASSLVPGQHYGYTF. Variable domain in full (rest from reference TRBV11-2 and TRBJ1-2): EAGVAQSPRYKIIEKRQSVAFWCNPISGHATLYWYQQILGQGPKLLIQFQNNGVVDDSQLPKDRFSAERLKGVDSTLKIQPAKLEDSAVYLCASSLVPGQHYGYTFGSGTRLTVV.

The V call is TRBV15, the J call TRBJ1-5; a weak D match, TRBD1 (6 bases). Germline V lookup: CDR1 LNHNV, CDR2 YYDKDF (reference sequence). Trimming shortened V by 3 bases and J by 6 bases, and 9 bases separated the two germline ends. There are 13 residues in the CDR3. The CDR3 DNA is TGTGCCACCAGCAGGGAACAGGGTCAGCCCCAGCATTTT. Translating gives CATSREQGQPQHF.

As concerns this clone: This same CDR3 is encoded by further DNA sequences in the sample. The rearrangement links TRBV7-9 to TRBJ2-2; D not certain. Germline V lookup: CDR1 SEHNR, CDR2 FQNEAQ (reference sequence). The V and J ends lost 4 bases and 4 bases respectively, with 7 bases between them. The CDR3 totals 13 residues. The CDR3 protein is CASSSPGTGELFF. CDR3 coding DNA: TGTGCCAGCAGCTCCCCTGGCACCGGGGAGCTGTTTTTT.

This chain links TRBV27 with TRBJ2-5; tentative D call: TRBD2 (6 bases). The V end was cut by 5 bases, the J end by 5 bases, with 18 bases between. CDR3 length: 15 amino acids. Germline CDR1 MNHEY, CDR2 SMNVEV (reference sequence). The CDR3 nucleotides read TGTGCCAGCAGTCCCTCGGGACCTGGGGGGGAGACCCAGTACTTC. Its protein is CASSPSGPGGETQYF.

The chain links TRBV5-6 to TRBJ2-4; maybe TRBD2 (6 bases). V lost 2 bases to trimming and J lost 0 bases, with 12 bases between them. The CDR3 has 16 amino acids. The germline gives CDR1 SGHDT, CDR2 YYEEEE. The CDR3: CASSFWAGLAKNIQYF. The DNA for the CDR3 is TGTGCCAGCAGCTTTTGGGCGGGACTAGCCAAAAACATTCAGTACTTC. Filled out from reference TRBV5-6 and TRBJ2-4, the complete variable domain reads DAGVTQSPTHLIKTRGQQVTLRCSPKSGHDTVSWYQQALGQGPQFIFQYYEEEERQRGNFPDRFSGHQFPNYSSELNVNALLLGDSALYLCASSFWAGLAKNIQYFGAGTRLSVL.

In this sample, this clone turned up a few times. The V call is TRBV28, the J call TRBJ1-1; D is unclear. Germline V lookup: CDR1 MDHEN, CDR2 SYDVKM. V lost 6 bases and J lost 6, with 17 bases in between. The CDR3 loop spans 14 amino acids. DNA for the CDR3: TGTGCCAGCAGCCCTCTCAGATTTAGCTCTGAAGCTTTCTTT. Its translation is CASSPLRFSSEAFF. The whole variable domain, filled in from reference TRBV28 and TRBJ1-1, reads DVKVTQSSRYLVKRTGEKVFLECVQDMDHENMFWYRQDPGLGLRLIYFSYDVKMKEKGDIPEGYSVSREKKERFSLILESASTNQTSMYLCASSPLRFSSEAFFGQGTRLTVV.

The CDR3 region is CASNARSSYNEQFF. The CDR3 DNA is TGTGCCAGTAACGCGCGGTCCTCCTACAATGAGCAGTTCTTC. The J gene is TRBJ2-1, the V gene TRBV19; D not certain. The CDR3 has 14 amino acids. The germline V gene has CDR1 LNHDA and CDR2 SQIVND (reference sequence). V was trimmed by 7 bases and J by 0 bases, leaving 10 bases between them.

Concerning this clone itself: The same CDR3 is also encoded by other DNA sequences in this sample. J is TRBJ2-2 and V is TRBV5-4, with D perhaps TRBD2 (5 bases). The V and J ends lost 2 bases and 7 bases respectively, with 6 bases between them. The CDR3 extends over 12 amino acids. Germline assignment: CDR1 SGHNT and CDR2 YYREEE (reference sequence). The CDR3 reads CASSFGGGELFF. CDR3 DNA sequence: TGTGCCAGCAGCTTCGGAGGCGGGGAGCTGTTTTTT.

The V call is TRBV6-6, the J call TRBJ2-5; 9 nucleotides align to TRBD1. Per germline, CDR1 MNHNY and CDR2 SVGAGI (reference sequence). Trimming at V came to 4 bases and at J to 4 bases, leaving 4 bases not matched to a gene. The CDR3 is 14 amino acids. CDR3 sequence (DNA): TGTGCCAGCAGTTCGGGACAGGGAATAGAGACCCAGTACTTC. Translation: CASSSGQGIETQYF.

Details on this clone: Different DNA sequences within this sample yield the same CDR3. The chain combines TRBV27 with TRBJ1-5; D gene ambiguous. The CDR3 has 14 amino acids. V lost 3 bases and J 7 bases, leaving 13 bases between the germline ends. Germline V CDR1 and CDR2: MNHEY, SMNVEV (reference sequence). This chain's CDR3 is CASSFRGSDQPQHF. The CDR3 DNA reads TGTGCCAGCAGTTTCCGGGGTTCGGACCAGCCCCAGCATTTT.

The chain recombines TRBV27 with TRBJ2-1, with D perhaps TRBD2 (6 bases). Germline assignment: CDR1 MNHEY and CDR2 SMNVEV (reference sequence). This CDR3 has 15 residues. The germline V and J ends were trimmed by 8 bases and 0 bases, with 14 bases remaining between them. Here the CDR3 reads CASQLSGDSYNEQFF. As DNA, the CDR3 is TGTGCCAGCCAGCTATCGGGGGACTCCTACAATGAGCAGTTCTTC.